One and the same sample provided the 8 T cell receptor beta chains below, sequenced in a study of blood T cells in healthy people across ages. The use of a sample-barcoded 5' primer and a J-beta primer mix characterized a second PCR of roughly 6 to 12 cycles. TCRdb re-called the 5' RACE reads with MiXCR, one entry per CDR3 protein. This sample has around 500,000 distinct CDR3 sequences; about 27% occur once, and the top ten carry over 3.5%. These data also formed part of another study, on T cells of mothers and their children.

Sequenced input: blood. The receptors were sampled from a boy younger than 10 in good health.

This clonotype has just a few counts. The J gene is TRBJ2-7, the V gene TRBV5-4, with 8 bases aligning to TRBD2. The CDR3 has 16 residues. Germline-derived CDR1 and CDR2 are SGHNT and YYREEE (reference sequence). The J segment lost 6 bases and the V segment lost 0 bases, leaving 11 bases of the junction unmatched. DNA of the CDR3: TGTGCCAGCAGCTTGGGTCGAAGCAGCGGGGGCCGCGAGCAGTACTTC. This gives the protein CASSLGRSSGGREQYF.

V usage is TRBV2 and J usage is TRBJ1-1, with D unclear. The germline V gene encodes CDR1 SNHLY and CDR2 FYNNEI. Trimming took off 3 bases at V and 0 bases at J, with 8 bases between the two ends. The CDR3 length is 14 residues. Written as DNA, the CDR3 is TGTGCCAGCAGTGAGCGGCTAATGAACACTGAAGCTTTCTTT. It yields the protein CASSERLMNTEAFF.

This clonotype was seen a few times. The V gene is TRBV5-5, the J gene TRBJ1-2; TRBD1 is a possible D gene (6 bases). The germline V and J ends were trimmed by 3 bases and 8 bases, with 14 bases remaining between them. This CDR3 contains 13 residues. Germline loops: CDR1 SGHKS, CDR2 YYEKEE (reference sequence). In DNA, the CDR3 is TGTGCCAGCAGCTCGGACCGAACAGGGGGCTACACCTTC. This encodes CASSSDRTGGYTF. The full variable domain, with the rest looked up from reference TRBV5-5 and TRBJ1-2, is DAGVTQSPTHLIKTRGQQVTLRCSPISGHKSVSWYQQVLGQGPQFIFQYYEKEERGRGNFPDRFSARQFPNYSSELNVNALLLGDSALYLCASSSDRTGGYTFGSGTRLTVV.

The V call is TRBV27, the J call TRBJ2-7; TRBD1 agrees at 7 bases. After removal of 5 bases from V and 3 bases from J, the junction contained 16 bases not matched to a gene. Germline values: CDR1 MNHEY, CDR2 SMNVEV (reference sequence). The CDR3 length is 17 residues. The CDR3 loop is CASSRLSWDRTSYEQYF. CDR3 nucleotides: TGTGCCAGCAGTAGATTGAGCTGGGACAGAACCAGCTACGAGCAGTACTTC.

The table lists this clonotype with a few counts. The gene calls are TRBV29-1 and TRBJ2-7; 9 bases are a match to TRBD1. The length of the CDR3 is 12 residues. CDR1 and CDR2 (germline): SQVTM, ANQGSEA. V shed 4 bases, J shed 4 bases, and the junction held 2 bases outside the gene matches. CDR3 region: CSVGGTGYEQYF. Here the CDR3 DNA reads TGCAGCGTTGGAGGGACAGGGTACGAGCAGTACTTC.

The chain combines TRBV7-9 with TRBJ2-5; 11 bases agree with TRBD1. Germline V gene data show CDR1 as SEHNR and CDR2 as FQNEAQ (reference sequence). V shed 6 bases, J shed 4 bases, and the junction held 7 bases outside the gene matches. This CDR3 has 15 residues. The CDR3 spells CASRESGTGGETQYF. The CDR3 region has the DNA TGTGCCAGCAGGGAATCGGGGACAGGGGGAGAGACCCAGTACTTC.

This clonotype was found many times. Germline and junction disagree at one end, which may indicate a read error. V gene TRBV28 combines with J gene TRBJ2-5; 7 bases are a match to TRBD1. This CDR3 has 11 amino acids. Germline CDR1 MDHEN, CDR2 SYDVKM. The CDR3 region is CASSSPTGSSF. For the CDR3, the DNA is TGTGCCAGCAGTTCCCCGACAGGGTCCTCCTTC.

The chain is built from TRBV2 and TRBJ2-1; no clear D gene. The J call could be wrong; TRBJ2-7 is a better fit for the DNA end. Per the germline V gene, CDR1 is SNHLY and CDR2 is FYNNEI. The CDR3 spans 12 residues. Written as DNA, the CDR3 is TGTGCCAGCAGTGTGGGTCCAAACGAGCAGTACTTC. Translation gives CASSVGPNEQYF.